The 22 T cell receptor beta chains presented below share a single source sample, sequenced in a study of T cells in Graves' hyperthyroidism and ophthalmopathy. Amplified TCR beta CDR3 regions came from RNA transcripts. The HTBI primer set served for first-round RT-PCR of the TCR CDR3. MiXCR, run by TCRdb on the multiplex PCR reads, gives a single entry per CDR3 protein. The sample holds around 350,000 distinct CDR3 sequences, over 15% seen once. Sequencing was done on a sample of blood. The receptor set was obtained from a woman aged 18-29 years with Graves' hyperthyroidism.

This clonotype was seen many times. The gene calls are TRBV7-2 and TRBJ1-2; 8 nucleotides align to TRBD1. Trimming removed 1 base from V and 6 bases from J; junction bases left unmatched: 7. From germline, CDR1 is SGHTA and CDR2 FQGNSA. The CDR3 sequence is 15 residues long. The CDR3 spells CASSLVHGQGHGYTF. For the CDR3, the DNA is TGTGCCAGCAGCTTAGTTCATGGACAGGGACATGGCTACACCTTC.

The chain couples TRBV5-4 to TRBJ2-7; no clear D gene. Trimming left V 3 bases short and J 0 bases short, with 10 bases between. This CDR3 has 14 amino acids. Germline lookup yields CDR1 SGHNT and CDR2 YYREEE (reference sequence). CDR3 loop: CASSSPGDSYEQYV. For the CDR3, the DNA is TGTGCCAGCAGCTCCCCTGGCGACTCCTACGAGCAGTACGTC.

This clonotype was counted once. A read error may be the cause here, since a much bigger clone is one base away. The gene calls are TRBV7-9 and TRBJ2-5; perhaps TRBD2 as D (5 bases). The CDR3 contains 14 residues. Trimming removed 5 bases from V and 1 base from J, with 11 bases in between. CDR1 and CDR2 (germline): SEHNR, FQNEAQ (reference sequence). CDR3 amino acids: CASSRRGTQETQYF. CDR3 in DNA: TGTGCCAGCAGCCGCCGGGGAACCCAAGAGACCCAGTACTTC.

In its sample, this clonotype was seen many times. The V and J genes are TRBV12-3 or TRBV12-4 and TRBJ1-2, with unresolved D. The CDR3 is 13 amino acids. Between the trimmed V and J ends, which lost 3 bases and 8 bases, there was a span of 13 bases. The CDR3 protein is CASSFDTARGYTF. CDR3 bases: TGTGCCAGCAGTTTCGACACAGCGCGGGGCTACACCTTC.

This clonotype was seen ten or more times. The chain has TRBV5-1 and TRBJ2-7; 9 bases are a match to TRBD1. Trimming took 6 bases from V and 3 from J; bases not matched to a gene: 10. The length of the CDR3 is 15 residues. Germline V gives CDR1 SGHRS, CDR2 YFSETQ. For the CDR3, the DNA is TGCGCCAGCACGGCAGGGGGACAGGGTATCTACGAGCAGTACTTC. It encodes CASTAGGQGIYEQYF. The whole variable domain, remainder taken from reference TRBV5-1 and TRBJ2-7, is KAGVTQTPRYLIKTRGQQVTLSCSPISGHRSVSWYQQTPGQGLQFLFEYFSETQRNKGNFPGRFSGRQFSNSRSEMNVSTLELGDSALYLCASTAGGQGIYEQYFGPGTRLTVT.

This clonotype was found a few times. The J gene is TRBJ2-7, the V gene TRBV3-1; TRBD1 aligns across 9 bases. The CDR3 length is 15 residues. J was trimmed by 2 bases and V by 4 bases; bases with no gene match: 6. Germline values: CDR1 LGHDT, CDR2 YNNKEL (reference sequence). The CDR3 here is CASSLTGQGTYEQYF. CDR3 in DNA: TGTGCCAGCAGCCTGACGGGACAGGGAACCTACGAGCAGTACTTC.

This clonotype has at least ten counts. The chain joins TRBV20-1 to TRBJ1-1; D is unresolved. V dropped 3 bases and J dropped 5 bases, with 4 bases sitting between them. The CDR3 has 10 residues. Looked up from germline, CDR1 is DFQATT and CDR2 is SNEGSKA (reference sequence). The CDR3 bases are TGCAGTGCTAGGGAAACTGAAGCTTTCTTT. As protein: CSARETEAFF.

This clonotype was detected many times. The V and J genes are TRBV20-1 and TRBJ2-5; 7 nucleotides align to TRBD1. The CDR3 is 14 amino acids. V gave up 4 bases and J gave up 5 bases; unmatched junction bases: 10. Germline V gives CDR1 DFQATT, CDR2 SNEGSKA (reference sequence). The chain's CDR3 is CSATLTGAGETQYF. As DNA, the CDR3 is TGCAGTGCTACCCTAACAGGGGCCGGGGAGACCCAGTACTTC.

The gene calls are TRBV2 and TRBJ2-2; 9 bases match TRBD2. There are 14 residues in the CDR3. Germline-derived CDR1 and CDR2 are SNHLY and FYNNEI. The J segment lost 6 bases and the V segment lost 9 bases, leaving 8 bases of the junction unmatched. The CDR3 DNA is TGTGCCAGTGCTAGCGGGGCGAGATCCGGGGAGCTGTTTTTT. Amino acids: CASASGARSGELFF.

This clonotype was observed many times. V is TRBV15 and J is TRBJ2-2, with 10 positions matching TRBD1. This CDR3 spans 19 amino acids. Germline CDR1 is LNHNV and CDR2 is YYDKDF (reference sequence). The ends lost 0 bases at V and 4 bases at J; junction bases unmatched: 11. As DNA, the CDR3 is TGTGCCACCAGCAGAGACGACGATGGGACAGGGGTGCGCACCGGGGAGCTGTTTTTT. Amino acid sequence: CATSRDDDGTGVRTGELFF.

The rearrangement links TRBV6-1 to TRBJ2-7; 8 bases are shared with TRBD2. Germline V gene sequence: CDR1 MNHNS, CDR2 SASEGT. The CDR3 has 15 residues. With 7 bases clipped from V and 5 bases from J, the junction kept 13 bases outside the gene matches. This CDR3 reads CASIPGVAGTDEQYF. Here the CDR3 DNA reads TGTGCCAGCATTCCAGGGGTAGCGGGAACGGACGAGCAGTACTTC.

The table lists this clonotype with many counts. This rearrangement joins TRBV11-2 to TRBJ2-2, with D perhaps TRBD2 (5 bases). Trimming took 0 bases from V and 7 from J, leaving 9 bases between them. Germline V lookup: CDR1 SGHAT, CDR2 FQNNGV. The CDR3 is 14 amino acids. Written as DNA, the CDR3 is TGTGCCAGCAGCTTAGAACCTGGGAGCGGGGAGCTGTTTTTT. Residues: CASSLEPGSGELFF.

This clonotype was detected ten times or more. The V call is TRBV29-1, the J call TRBJ1-3; the D is unclear. Germline CDR1 and CDR2: SQVTM and ANQGSEA. V was shortened by 5 bases and J by 9 bases, with 14 bases between the two germline ends. CDR3 length: 12 residues. The CDR3 sequence is CSVTTEWSTIYF. The CDR3, as DNA: TGCAGCGTTACCACGGAGTGGAGCACCATATATTTT.

The V call is TRBV4-2, the J call TRBJ2-5; tentative D call: TRBD2 (6 bases). The CDR3 runs to 16 residues. Trimming removed 4 bases from V and 3 bases from J, with 18 bases in between. The germline gives CDR1 LGHNA, CDR2 YNFKEQ. CDR3 protein: CASSPDLGRGKETQYF. DNA of the CDR3: TGTGCCAGCAGCCCAGACTTGGGTCGGGGGAAAGAGACCCAGTACTTC.

This clonotype was detected only a few times. The chain is built from TRBV13 and TRBJ1-6; no clear D. Germline loops: CDR1 PRHDT, CDR2 FYEKMQ (reference sequence). This CDR3 has 18 residues. V was shortened by 1 base and J by 2 bases, with 15 bases between the two germline ends. The CDR3 loop reads CASSLALLGSTYNSPLHF. CDR3 DNA sequence: TGTGCCAGCAGCTTAGCCCTACTGGGTTCGACCTATAATTCACCCCTCCACTTT.

This clonotype has only a few counts. This sequence joins TRBV7-9 and TRBJ2-7, with D perhaps assigned TRBD1 or TRBD2 (6 bases each). Trimming shortened V by 3 bases and J by 3 bases, and 15 bases separated the two germline ends. CDR3 length equals 15 residues. Germline V lookup: CDR1 SEHNR, CDR2 FQNEAQ (reference sequence). The CDR3 here is CASSLSRRGGYEQYF. CDR3 nucleotide sequence: TGTGCCAGCAGCTTGTCCCGCAGGGGAGGCTACGAGCAGTACTTC.

The chain employs TRBV6-1 and TRBJ1-3, with D unresolved. The CDR3 is made up of 14 amino acids. Trimming stripped 3 bases from V and 2 bases from J, with 8 bases between. Germline V gene sequence: CDR1 MNHNS, CDR2 SASEGT. This CDR3 is CASSDGRPGNTIYF. The CDR3 coding sequence is TGTGCCAGCAGTGATGGCAGGCCTGGAAACACCATATATTTT.

The V gene is TRBV30, the J gene TRBJ1-2; 8 bases agree with TRBD1. The ends lost 3 bases at V and 13 bases at J; junction bases unmatched: 10. Germline V lookup: CDR1 GTSNPN, CDR2 SVGIG (reference sequence). The CDR3 is 12 amino acids. The CDR3, as DNA: TGTGCCTGGAGGACTGACAGGGGAAAGTTCACCTTC. Its protein is CAWRTDRGKFTF.

In this sample, this clonotype turned up many times. The gene calls are TRBV12-3 or TRBV12-4 and TRBJ1-3; tentatively, D is TRBD1 (5 bases). CDR3 size: 13 residues. V was pared by 7 bases and J by 3 bases, with 10 bases between. The CDR3 sequence: CASISGDGNTIYF. For the CDR3, the DNA is TGTGCCAGCATCTCGGGGGATGGAAACACCATATATTTT.

This clonotype was counted ten times or more. The chain combines TRBV9 with TRBJ1-1; D remains unclear. Germline loops: CDR1 SGDLS, CDR2 YYNGEE. Trimming stripped 0 bases from V and 1 base from J, with 10 bases between. The CDR3 length is 15 residues. The CDR3 DNA reads TGTGCCAGCAGCGTAGGGGCAAAAGGGAACACTGAAGCTTTCTTT. It encodes CASSVGAKGNTEAFF.

The count of this clonotype is one. A much larger clonotype is one base distant, so this may be a read error. This chain connects TRBV4-1 to TRBJ1-2; D not resolved. The CDR3 sequence is 13 residues long. Germline V gene data show CDR1 as MGHRA and CDR2 as YSYEKL. The CDR3 DNA sequence: TGCGTCAGCAGGCCCTTCTCTAACTATGGCTACACCTTC. Translation: CVSRPFSNYGYTF.

This clonotype was recorded at least ten times. The V call is TRBV20-1, the J call TRBJ2-7, with D possibly TRBD1 on 6 matching bases. CDR3 size: 13 residues. V was cut by 3 bases and J by 6 bases, with 15 bases left in between. Germline V gene sequence: CDR1 DFQATT, CDR2 SNEGSKA (reference sequence). The CDR3 protein is CSASTPTGSEQYF. CDR3 in DNA: TGCAGTGCTAGTACCCCCACAGGGAGCGAGCAGTACTTC.